Listed below are T cell receptor beta chains from one sample, sequenced in a study of spatial heterogeneity in lung cancer. One entry per CDR3 protein results from TCRdb running MiXCR on the 5' RACE reads. The sample holds about 39,000 distinct CDR3 sequences, 3.1% seen once. The input for sequencing was normal lung tissue next to the tumor, taken at surgery. These receptors all come from a male donor with early-stage non-small cell lung cancer. The CDR3 runs from the conserved cysteine through the conserved F or W. Fields, in order: D gene, clone size, J gene, V gene, CDR3 protein, CDR3 DNA. A D gene is named only where the DNA matches it firmly. Expanded clones get a size class; other rows say once, few or many, or leave the size out.

d_call: NA; clone_size: NA; j_call: TRBJ1-1; v_call: TRBV12-3/TRBV12-4; cdr3_aa: CASSFDTSNTEAFF; cdr3_nt: TGTGCCAGCAGTTTCGACACCTCGAACACTGAAGCTTTCTTT
d_call: NA; clone_size: many; j_call: TRBJ1-2; v_call: TRBV5-1; cdr3_aa: CASSPSGGDSSYGYTF; cdr3_nt: TGCGCCAGCAGCCCGTCCGGAGGGGACTCTTCCTATGGCTACACCTTC
d_call: TRBD1; clone_size: many; j_call: TRBJ1-5; v_call: TRBV2; cdr3_aa: CASSEGQGAGQPQHF; cdr3_nt: TGTGCCAGCAGCGAGGGACAGGGGGCCGGGCAGCCCCAGCATTTT
d_call: TRBD2; clone_size: many; j_call: TRBJ2-5; v_call: TRBV6-2/TRBV6-3; cdr3_aa: CASNGLAGAGTQYF; cdr3_nt: TGTGCCAGCAATGGACTAGCGGGGGCGGGGACCCAGTACTTC
d_call: NA; clone_size: many; j_call: TRBJ2-5; v_call: TRBV12-3/TRBV12-4; cdr3_aa: CASSLALLEKETQYF; cdr3_nt: TGTGCCAGCAGTTTAGCGTTACTAGAGAAAGAGACCCAGTACTTC
d_call: NA; clone_size: many; j_call: TRBJ2-1; v_call: TRBV23-1; cdr3_aa: CASKLLRRGSYNEQFF; cdr3_nt: TGCGCCAGCAAACTCCTACGCAGGGGTTCCTACAATGAGCAGTTCTTC
d_call: TRBD2; clone_size: many; j_call: TRBJ2-1; v_call: TRBV5-1; cdr3_aa: CASSLVPTSGRYNEQFF; cdr3_nt: TGCGCCAGCAGCTTGGTACCTACTAGCGGGCGCTACAATGAGCAGTTCTTC
d_call: TRBD1; clone_size: many; j_call: TRBJ1-6; v_call: TRBV7-8; cdr3_aa: CASLKGAAYNSPLHF; cdr3_nt: TGTGCCAGCCTGAAGGGGGCCGCCTATAATTCACCCCTCCACTTT
d_call: NA; clone_size: many; j_call: TRBJ1-3; v_call: TRBV12-3/TRBV12-4; cdr3_aa: CASSTQNSGNTIYF; cdr3_nt: TGTGCCAGCAGTACGCAGAACTCTGGAAACACCATATATTTT
d_call: NA; clone_size: many; j_call: TRBJ2-3; v_call: TRBV4-1; cdr3_aa: CASSQVSGVGDTQYF; cdr3_nt: TGCGCCAGCAGCCAAGTGTCAGGGGTGGGAGATACGCAGTATTTT
d_call: NA; clone_size: many; j_call: TRBJ1-1; v_call: TRBV5-1; cdr3_aa: CASSSLGPRTEAFF; cdr3_nt: TGCGCCAGCAGCTCACTAGGACCTCGGACTGAAGCTTTCTTT
d_call: NA; clone_size: many; j_call: TRBJ2-2; v_call: TRBV6-6; cdr3_aa: CASSYHRVAGELFF; cdr3_nt: TGTGCCAGCAGTTACCACAGGGTTGCCGGGGAGCTGTTTTTT
d_call: NA; clone_size: many; j_call: TRBJ2-2; v_call: TRBV30; cdr3_aa: CAWTAGRTGELFF; cdr3_nt: TGTGCCTGGACGGCGGGGAGGACCGGGGAGCTGTTTTTT
d_call: NA; clone_size: many; j_call: TRBJ2-3; v_call: TRBV5-1; cdr3_aa: CASSLDPPGDSDTQYF; cdr3_nt: TGCGCCAGCAGCTTGGACCCACCGGGAGACTCAGATACGCAGTATTTT
d_call: TRBD1; clone_size: many; j_call: TRBJ1-5; v_call: TRBV6-2/TRBV6-3; cdr3_aa: CASRPGTGTTQPQHF; cdr3_nt: TGTGCCAGCAGGCCGGGGACAGGGACAACGCAGCCCCAGCATTTT
d_call: TRBD1; clone_size: many; j_call: TRBJ1-1; v_call: TRBV28; cdr3_aa: CASGTTGTGDPEAFF; cdr3_nt: TGTGCCAGCGGAACCACAGGGACAGGGGACCCTGAAGCTTTCTTT
d_call: TRBD1; clone_size: many; j_call: TRBJ1-5; v_call: TRBV5-1; cdr3_aa: CASSSGTGGQPQHF; cdr3_nt: TGCGCCAGCAGTTCCGGGACAGGAGGACAGCCCCAGCATTTT
d_call: NA; clone_size: many; j_call: TRBJ1-3; v_call: TRBV7-9; cdr3_aa: CASVLGLMTGNTIYF; cdr3_nt: TGTGCCAGCGTATTGGGACTTATGACTGGAAACACCATATATTTT
d_call: NA; clone_size: many; j_call: TRBJ1-1; v_call: TRBV29-1; cdr3_aa: CSATGSWGMNTEAFF; cdr3_nt: TGCAGCGCCACGGGCAGTTGGGGCATGAACACTGAAGCTTTCTTT
d_call: TRBD1; clone_size: many; j_call: TRBJ1-2; v_call: TRBV2; cdr3_aa: CASSPGQNYGYTF; cdr3_nt: TGTGCCAGCAGTCCGGGACAGAACTATGGCTACACCTTC
d_call: NA; clone_size: many; j_call: TRBJ1-5; v_call: TRBV7-9; cdr3_aa: CASSQGSDQPQHF; cdr3_nt: TGTGCCAGCAGCCAAGGTTCGGATCAGCCCCAGCATTTT
d_call: NA; clone_size: NA; j_call: TRBJ2-3; v_call: TRBV6-6; cdr3_aa: CASSYANSGSTTTDTQYF; cdr3_nt: TGTGCCAGCAGTTACGCCAATTCTGGCTCCACGACCACAGATACGCAGTATTTT
d_call: NA; clone_size: many; j_call: TRBJ2-5; v_call: TRBV28; cdr3_aa: CASVSGTPETQYF; cdr3_nt: TGTGCGTCAGTCTCGGGGACCCCAGAGACCCAGTACTTC
d_call: NA; clone_size: NA; j_call: TRBJ1-1; v_call: TRBV7-9; cdr3_aa: CASSVQTNTEAFF; cdr3_nt: TGTGCCAGCAGTGTCCAGACGAACACTGAAGCTTTCTTT
d_call: NA; clone_size: many; j_call: TRBJ2-1; v_call: TRBV12-3/TRBV12-4; cdr3_aa: CASSFGRDAGRFF; cdr3_nt: TGTGCCAGCAGTTTCGGACGGGACGCGGGACGGTTCTTC
d_call: NA; clone_size: few; j_call: TRBJ1-6; v_call: TRBV20-1; cdr3_aa: CSATQRPGPNSPLHF; cdr3_nt: TGCAGTGCTACGCAGAGACCGGGACCTAATTCACCCCTCCACTTT
d_call: TRBD2; clone_size: many; j_call: TRBJ2-7; v_call: TRBV19; cdr3_aa: CASNKGSGSLYEQYF; cdr3_nt: TGTGCCAGTAACAAAGGAAGCGGGAGTCTCTACGAGCAGTACTTC
d_call: NA; clone_size: many; j_call: TRBJ2-7; v_call: TRBV6-5; cdr3_aa: CASRTGQYYEQYF; cdr3_nt: TGTGCCAGCAGGACAGGACAGTACTACGAGCAGTACTTC
d_call: NA; clone_size: many; j_call: TRBJ2-3; v_call: TRBV6-2/TRBV6-3; cdr3_aa: CASRGADTDTQYF; cdr3_nt: TGTGCCAGCAGGGGAGCCGACACAGATACGCAGTATTTT
d_call: NA; clone_size: many; j_call: TRBJ2-5; v_call: TRBV7-9; cdr3_aa: CASSYGQNQETQYF; cdr3_nt: TGTGCCAGCAGCTACGGACAGAACCAAGAGACCCAGTACTTC
d_call: TRBD1; clone_size: many; j_call: TRBJ2-5; v_call: TRBV2; cdr3_aa: CASSKDRGPETQYF; cdr3_nt: TGTGCCAGCAGCAAAGACAGGGGGCCGGAGACCCAGTACTTC
d_call: TRBD1; clone_size: many; j_call: TRBJ1-6; v_call: TRBV4-1; cdr3_aa: CASSHDRALNSPLHF; cdr3_nt: TGCGCCAGCAGCCACGACAGGGCTCTCAATTCACCCCTCCACTTT
d_call: NA; clone_size: many; j_call: TRBJ1-1; v_call: TRBV7-9; cdr3_aa: CASSLGGANTEAFF; cdr3_nt: TGTGCCAGCAGCTTGGGGGGCGCGAACACTGAAGCTTTCTTT